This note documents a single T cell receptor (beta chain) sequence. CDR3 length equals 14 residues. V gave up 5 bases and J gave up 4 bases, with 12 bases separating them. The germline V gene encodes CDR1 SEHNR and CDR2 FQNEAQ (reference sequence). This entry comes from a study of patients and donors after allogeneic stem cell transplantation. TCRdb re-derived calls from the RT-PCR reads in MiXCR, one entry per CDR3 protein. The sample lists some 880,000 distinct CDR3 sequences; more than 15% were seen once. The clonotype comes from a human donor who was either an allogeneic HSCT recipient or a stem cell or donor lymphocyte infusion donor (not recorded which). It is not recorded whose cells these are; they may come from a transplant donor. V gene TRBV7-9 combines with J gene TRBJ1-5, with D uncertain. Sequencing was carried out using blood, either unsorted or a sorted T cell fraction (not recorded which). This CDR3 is CASSHPDSNQPQHF. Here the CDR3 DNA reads TGTGCCAGCAGCCACCCGGACTCAAATCAGCCCCAGCATTTT.